The present T cell receptor (beta chain) was sequenced within a study of T cells after yellow fever vaccination. Study findings and constraints: From the bulk population, abundant clonotypes could contaminate and appear within FACS-sorted repertoires. Post-booster repertoires again held most primary-vaccination clones (about 95% CD4, over 80% CD8).

One entry per CDR3 protein results from TCRdb running MiXCR on the 5' RACE reads. Of approximately 550,000 distinct CDR3 sequences listed, approximately 15% are singletons. Between the trimmed V and J ends, which lost 8 bases and 7 bases, there was a span of 22 bases. CDR3 size: 15 residues. Germline CDR1 SGHTA, CDR2 FQGNSA. Of note for this clonotype: Its cognate antigen is unknown.

The chain is built from TRBV7-2 and TRBJ2-3; D is possibly TRBD2 (6 bases). The sequence came from a man aged 25 to 40 who received the YFV17D yellow fever vaccine. The sequences come from PBMCs, collected on the day of the yellow fever booster vaccination. This CDR3 is CASGRETETSYTQYF. CDR3 in DNA: TGTGCCAGCGGCCGGGAGACCGAGACTAGTTATACGCAGTATTTT.